This T cell receptor beta chain was obtained from a study of somatic mutations in cytotoxic T cells in rheumatoid arthritis. Measured with immunoSEQ multiplex PCR; TCRdb has only the in-frame clones, and not every one. The table includes about 25,000 clones, under 75% detected once. The V and J ends lost 4 bases and 7 bases respectively, with 11 bases between them. CDR3 size: 14 residues. Germline CDR1 reads MGHDK; CDR2 reads SYGVNS. The chain carries TRBV25-1 and TRBJ1-6, with D unresolved. The source material was CD8+ T cells sorted from blood. This clonotype was sampled from a woman between 18 and 29 years old in good health. The CDR3 nucleotides read TGTGCCAGCAGTGTCGGGCTTAAGAATTCACCCCTCCACTTT. Its translation is CASSVGLKNSPLHF.